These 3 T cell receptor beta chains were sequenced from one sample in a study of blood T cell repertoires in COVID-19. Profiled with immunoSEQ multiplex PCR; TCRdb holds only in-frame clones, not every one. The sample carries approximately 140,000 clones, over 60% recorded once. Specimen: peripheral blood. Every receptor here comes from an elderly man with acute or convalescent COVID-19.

The CDR3 DNA follows: TGTGCCACCAGTGAGTCGGGACAGACGAACACCGGGGAGCTGTTTTTT. Its protein is CATSESGQTNTGELFF. V gene TRBV24-1 combines with J gene TRBJ2-2; 7 bases map to TRBD1. In germline, CDR1 is KGHDR, CDR2 SFDVKD. The V segment lost 4 bases and the J segment 0 bases; nucleotides outside the gene matches: 4. This CDR3 region has 16 residues.

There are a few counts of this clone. The CDR3 spells CAIRDSSTNTGELFF. CDR3 nucleotides: TGTGCCATCAGGGACAGCTCAACGAACACCGGGGAGCTGTTTTTT. The chain employs TRBV10-3 and TRBJ2-2; possibly TRBD1 for D (6 bases). CDR1 ENHRY and CDR2 SYGVKD come from the germline V gene. Deletions cut 6 bases from V and 0 bases from J, with 11 bases between. CDR3 length: 15 residues.

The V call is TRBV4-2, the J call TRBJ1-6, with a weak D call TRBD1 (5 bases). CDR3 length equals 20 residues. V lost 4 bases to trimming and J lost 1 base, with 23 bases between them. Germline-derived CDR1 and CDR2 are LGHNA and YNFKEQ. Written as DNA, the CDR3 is TGTGCCAGCAGCCGAGAGGGATCAGGGAAATTACGGTCCTATAATTCACCCCTCCACTTT. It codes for CASSREGSGKLRSYNSPLHF.